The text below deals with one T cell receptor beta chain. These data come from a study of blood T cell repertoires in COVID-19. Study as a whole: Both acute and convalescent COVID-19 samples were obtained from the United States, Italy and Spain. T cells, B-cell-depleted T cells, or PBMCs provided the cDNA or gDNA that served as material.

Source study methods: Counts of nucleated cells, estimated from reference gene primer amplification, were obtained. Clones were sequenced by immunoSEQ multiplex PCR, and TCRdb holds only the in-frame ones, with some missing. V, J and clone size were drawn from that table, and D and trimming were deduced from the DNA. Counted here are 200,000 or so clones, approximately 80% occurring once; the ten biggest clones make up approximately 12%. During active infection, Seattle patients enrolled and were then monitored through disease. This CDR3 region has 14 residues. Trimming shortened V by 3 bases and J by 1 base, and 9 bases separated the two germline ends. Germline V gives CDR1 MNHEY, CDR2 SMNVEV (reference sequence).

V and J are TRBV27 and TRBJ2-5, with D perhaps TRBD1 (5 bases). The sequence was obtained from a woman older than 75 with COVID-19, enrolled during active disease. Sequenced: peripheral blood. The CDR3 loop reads CASSFFDSQETQYF. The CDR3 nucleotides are TGTGCCAGCAGTTTCTTCGACAGCCAAGAGACCCAGTACTTC.